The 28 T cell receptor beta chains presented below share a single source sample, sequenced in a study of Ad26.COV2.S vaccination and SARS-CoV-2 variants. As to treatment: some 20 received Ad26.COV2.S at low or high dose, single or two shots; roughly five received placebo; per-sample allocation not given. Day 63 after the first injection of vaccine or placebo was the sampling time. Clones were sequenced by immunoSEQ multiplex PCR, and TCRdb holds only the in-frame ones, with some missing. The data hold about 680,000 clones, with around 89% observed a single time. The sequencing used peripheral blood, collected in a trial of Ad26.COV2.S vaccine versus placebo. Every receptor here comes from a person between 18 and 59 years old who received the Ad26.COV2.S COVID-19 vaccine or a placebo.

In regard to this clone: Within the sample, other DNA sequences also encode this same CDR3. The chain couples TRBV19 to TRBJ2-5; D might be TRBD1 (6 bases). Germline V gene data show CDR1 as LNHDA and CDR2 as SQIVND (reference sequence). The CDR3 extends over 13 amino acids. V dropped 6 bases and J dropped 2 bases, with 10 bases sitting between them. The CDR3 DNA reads TGTGCCAGTAGACGGACAGCTCAAGAGACCCAGTACTTC. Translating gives CASRRTAQETQYF.

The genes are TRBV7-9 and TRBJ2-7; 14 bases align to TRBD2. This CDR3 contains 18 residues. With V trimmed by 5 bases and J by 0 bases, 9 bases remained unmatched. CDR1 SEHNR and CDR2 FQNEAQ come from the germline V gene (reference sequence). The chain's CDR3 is CASSQTSGRAYLSYEQYF. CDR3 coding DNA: TGTGCCAGCAGCCAGACTAGCGGGAGGGCCTATCTCTCCTACGAGCAGTACTTC.

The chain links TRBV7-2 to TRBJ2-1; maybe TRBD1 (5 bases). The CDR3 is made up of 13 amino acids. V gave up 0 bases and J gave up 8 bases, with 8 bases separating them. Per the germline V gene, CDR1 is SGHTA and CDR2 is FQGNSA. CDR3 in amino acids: CASSLAPGHEQFF. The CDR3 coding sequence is TGTGCCAGCAGCTTAGCCCCAGGGCATGAGCAGTTCTTC. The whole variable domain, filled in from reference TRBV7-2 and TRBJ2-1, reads GAGVSQSPSNKVTEKGKDVELRCDPISGHTALYWYRQSLGQGLEFLIYFQGNSAPDKSGLPSDRFSAERTGGSVSTLTIQRTQQEDSAVYLCASSLAPGHEQFFGPGTRLTVL.

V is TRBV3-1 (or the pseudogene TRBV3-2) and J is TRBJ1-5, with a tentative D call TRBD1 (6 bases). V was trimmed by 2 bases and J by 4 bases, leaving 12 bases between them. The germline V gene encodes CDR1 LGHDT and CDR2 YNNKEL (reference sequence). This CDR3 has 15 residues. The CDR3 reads CASSQSTGSNQPQHF. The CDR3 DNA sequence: TGTGCCAGCAGCCAATCCACAGGGTCGAATCAGCCCCAGCATTTT.

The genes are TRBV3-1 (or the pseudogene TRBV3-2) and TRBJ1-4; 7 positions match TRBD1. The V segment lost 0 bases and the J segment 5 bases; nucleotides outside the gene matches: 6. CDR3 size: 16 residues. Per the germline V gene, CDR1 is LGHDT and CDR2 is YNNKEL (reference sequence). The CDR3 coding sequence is TGTGCCAGCAGCCAAGAGGTTCCAGGGGGAAATGAAAAACTGTTTTTT. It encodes CASSQEVPGGNEKLFF.

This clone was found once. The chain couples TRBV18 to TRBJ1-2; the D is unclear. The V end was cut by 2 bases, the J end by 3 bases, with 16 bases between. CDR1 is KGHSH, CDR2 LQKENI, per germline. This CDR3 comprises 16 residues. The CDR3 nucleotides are TGTGCCAGCTCACCAACCCGACAAGGTGGGGACTATGGCTACACCTTC. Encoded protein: CASSPTRQGGDYGYTF.

The CDR3 here is CASSLGLAETQYF. As DNA, the CDR3 is TGCGCCAGCAGCTTGGGACTAGCGGAAACGCAGTATTTT. The chain has TRBV5-1 and TRBJ2-3; 9 bases agree with TRBD2. Germline CDR1 and CDR2: SGHRS and YFSETQ. Trimming cost V 0 bases and J 9 bases; bases outside gene matches: 2. The CDR3 covers 13 residues.

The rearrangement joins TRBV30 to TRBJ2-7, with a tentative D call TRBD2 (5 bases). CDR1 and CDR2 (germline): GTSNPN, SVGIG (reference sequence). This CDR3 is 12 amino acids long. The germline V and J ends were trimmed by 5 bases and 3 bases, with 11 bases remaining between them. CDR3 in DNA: TGTGCCTGGGGAGCGGTGAACTACGAGCAGTACTTC. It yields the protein CAWGAVNYEQYF.

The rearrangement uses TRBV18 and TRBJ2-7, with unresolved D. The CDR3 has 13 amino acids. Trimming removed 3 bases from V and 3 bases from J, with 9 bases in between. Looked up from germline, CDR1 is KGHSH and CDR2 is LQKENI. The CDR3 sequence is CASSPDTLYEQYF. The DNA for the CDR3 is TGTGCCAGCTCACCCGACACCCTCTACGAGCAGTACTTC.

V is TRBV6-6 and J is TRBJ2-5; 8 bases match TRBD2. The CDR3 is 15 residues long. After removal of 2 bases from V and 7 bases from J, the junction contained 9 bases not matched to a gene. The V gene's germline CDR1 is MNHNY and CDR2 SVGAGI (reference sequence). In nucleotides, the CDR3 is TGTGCCAGCAGTTACCCTCTAGCGGGTCACGGGACCCAGTACTTC. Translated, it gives CASSYPLAGHGTQYF.

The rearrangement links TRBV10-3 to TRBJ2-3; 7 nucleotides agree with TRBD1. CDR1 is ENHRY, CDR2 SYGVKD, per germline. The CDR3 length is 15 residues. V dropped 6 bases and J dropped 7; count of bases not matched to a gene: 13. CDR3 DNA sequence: TGTGCCATCAGCCTTGGACAGGTTGGGGAGAATACGCAGTATTTT. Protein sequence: CAISLGQVGENTQYF.

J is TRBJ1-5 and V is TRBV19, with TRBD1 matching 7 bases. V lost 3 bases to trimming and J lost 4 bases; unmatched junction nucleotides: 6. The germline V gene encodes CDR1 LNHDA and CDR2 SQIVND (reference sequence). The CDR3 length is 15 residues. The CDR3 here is CASSMEGQSNQPQHF. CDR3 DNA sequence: TGTGCCAGTAGTATGGAGGGACAGTCGAATCAGCCCCAGCATTTT. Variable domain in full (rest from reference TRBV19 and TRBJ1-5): DGGITQSPKYLFRKEGQNVTLSCEQNLNHDAMYWYRQDPGQGLRLIYYSQIVNDFQKGDIAEGYSVSREKKESFPLTVTSAQKNPTAFYLCASSMEGQSNQPQHFGDGTRLSIL.

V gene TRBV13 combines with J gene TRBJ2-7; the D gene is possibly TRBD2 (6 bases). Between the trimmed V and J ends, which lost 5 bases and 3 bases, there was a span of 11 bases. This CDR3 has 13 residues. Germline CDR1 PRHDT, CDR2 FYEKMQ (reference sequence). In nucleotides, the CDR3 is TGTGCCAGCAGCCCCGGGACTCGCTACGAGCAGTACTTC. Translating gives CASSPGTRYEQYF.

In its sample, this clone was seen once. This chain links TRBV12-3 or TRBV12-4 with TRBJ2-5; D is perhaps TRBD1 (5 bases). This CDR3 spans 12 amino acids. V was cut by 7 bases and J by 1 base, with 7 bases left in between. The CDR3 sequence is CASKGVQETQYF. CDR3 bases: TGTGCCAGCAAAGGGGTCCAAGAGACCCAGTACTTC.

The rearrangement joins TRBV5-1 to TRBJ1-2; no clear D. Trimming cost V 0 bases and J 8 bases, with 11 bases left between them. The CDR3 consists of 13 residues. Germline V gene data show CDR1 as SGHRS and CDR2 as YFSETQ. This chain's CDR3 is CASSLGTIEGYTF. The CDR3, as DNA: TGCGCCAGCAGCTTGGGGACCATAGAGGGCTACACCTTC.

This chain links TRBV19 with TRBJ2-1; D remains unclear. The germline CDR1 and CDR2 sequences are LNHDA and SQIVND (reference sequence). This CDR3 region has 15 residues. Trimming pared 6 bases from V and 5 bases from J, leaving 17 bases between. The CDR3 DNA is TGTGCCAGTAGGCCCGCCGACGGGCCCCACAATGAGCAGTTCTTC. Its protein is CASRPADGPHNEQFF.

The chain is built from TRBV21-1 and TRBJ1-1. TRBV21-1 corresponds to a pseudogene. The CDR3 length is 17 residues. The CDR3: CASSKASEDYMNTEAFF. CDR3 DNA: TGTGCCAGCAGCAAGGCCTCAGAGGATTACATGAACACTGAAGCTTTCTTT.

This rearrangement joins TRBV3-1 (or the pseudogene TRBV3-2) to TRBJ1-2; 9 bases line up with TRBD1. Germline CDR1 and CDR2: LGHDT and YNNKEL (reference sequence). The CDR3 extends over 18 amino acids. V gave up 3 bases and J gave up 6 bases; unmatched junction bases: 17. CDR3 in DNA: TGTGCCAGCAGCCACAGTAGGGGCGAGGGACAGGGAAAGAATGGCTACACCTTC. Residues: CASSHSRGEGQGKNGYTF.

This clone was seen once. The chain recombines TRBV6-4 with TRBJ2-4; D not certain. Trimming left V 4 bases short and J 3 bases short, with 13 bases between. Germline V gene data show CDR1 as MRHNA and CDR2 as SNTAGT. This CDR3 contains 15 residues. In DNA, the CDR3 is TGTGCCAGCAGTGTCATTCCCGGTAGCAAAAACATTCAGTACTTC. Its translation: CASSVIPGSKNIQYF.

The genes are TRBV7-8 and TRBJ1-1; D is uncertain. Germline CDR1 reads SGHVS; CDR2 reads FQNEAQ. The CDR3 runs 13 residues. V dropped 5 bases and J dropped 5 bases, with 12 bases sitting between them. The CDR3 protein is CASSPTLVTEAFF. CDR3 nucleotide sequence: TGTGCCAGCAGCCCTACACTAGTGACTGAAGCTTTCTTT.

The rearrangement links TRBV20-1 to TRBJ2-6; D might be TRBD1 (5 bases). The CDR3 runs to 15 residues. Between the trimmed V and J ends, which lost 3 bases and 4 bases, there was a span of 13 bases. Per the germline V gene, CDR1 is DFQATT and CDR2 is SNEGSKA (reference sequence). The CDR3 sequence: CSASGATFGANVLTF. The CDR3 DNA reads TGCAGTGCTAGTGGGGCGACGTTCGGGGCCAACGTCCTGACTTTC.

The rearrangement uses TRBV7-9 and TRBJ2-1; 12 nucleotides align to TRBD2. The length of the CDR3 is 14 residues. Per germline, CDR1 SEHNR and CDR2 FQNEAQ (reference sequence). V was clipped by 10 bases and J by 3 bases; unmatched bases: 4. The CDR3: CATSGLAGYNEQFF. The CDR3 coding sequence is TGTGCCACCTCGGGACTAGCGGGCTACAATGAGCAGTTCTTC.

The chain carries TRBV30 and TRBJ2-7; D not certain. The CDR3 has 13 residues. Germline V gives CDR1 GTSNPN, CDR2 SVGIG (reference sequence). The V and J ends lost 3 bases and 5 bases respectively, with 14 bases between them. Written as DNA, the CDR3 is TGTGCCTGGAGCGATGGACCCGTAGACGAGCAGTACTTC. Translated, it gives CAWSDGPVDEQYF.

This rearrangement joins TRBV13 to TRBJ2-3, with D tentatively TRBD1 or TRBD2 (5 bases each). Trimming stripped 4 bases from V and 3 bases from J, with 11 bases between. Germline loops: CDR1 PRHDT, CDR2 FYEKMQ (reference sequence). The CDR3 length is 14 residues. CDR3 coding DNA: TGTGCCAGCAGCTCAGGGACCGGGACAGATACGCAGTATTTT. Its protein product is CASSSGTGTDTQYF. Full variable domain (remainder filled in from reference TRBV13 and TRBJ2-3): AAGVIQSPRHLIKEKRETATLKCYPIPRHDTVYWYQQGPGQDPQFLISFYEKMQSDKGSIPDRFSAQQFSDYHSELNMSSLELGDSALYFCASSSGTGTDTQYFGPGTRLTVL.

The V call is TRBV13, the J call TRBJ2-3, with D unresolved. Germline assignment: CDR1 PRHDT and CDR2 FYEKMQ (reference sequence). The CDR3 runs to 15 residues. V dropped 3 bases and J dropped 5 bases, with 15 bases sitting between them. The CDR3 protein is CASSFSGYSLDTQYF. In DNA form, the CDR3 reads TGTGCCAGCAGCTTTTCCGGGTACTCACTAGATACGCAGTATTTT.

CDR3 coding DNA: TGTGCCAGCAGTATAGGAGGCTCGGTCTCTGGAAACACCATATATTTT. Translating it yields CASSIGGSVSGNTIYF. The rearrangement joins TRBV6-6 to TRBJ1-3; D unresolved. Germline values: CDR1 MNHNY, CDR2 SVGAGI (reference sequence). This CDR3 spans 16 amino acids. V was shortened by 5 bases and J by 0 bases, with 14 bases between the two germline ends.

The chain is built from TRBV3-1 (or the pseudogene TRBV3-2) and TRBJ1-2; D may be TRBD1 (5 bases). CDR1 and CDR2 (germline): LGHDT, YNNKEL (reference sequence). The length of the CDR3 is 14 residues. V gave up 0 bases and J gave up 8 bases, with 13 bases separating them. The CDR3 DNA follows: TGTGCCAGCAGCCAAGATCCCAGGGCCTACGGCTACACCTTC. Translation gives CASSQDPRAYGYTF.

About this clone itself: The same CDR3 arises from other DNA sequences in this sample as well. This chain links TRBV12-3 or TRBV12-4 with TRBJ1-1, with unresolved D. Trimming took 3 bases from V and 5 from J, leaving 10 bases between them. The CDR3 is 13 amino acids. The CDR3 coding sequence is TGTGCCAGCAGTTTGGCGGGAGGGACTGAAGCTTTCTTT. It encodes CASSLAGGTEAFF.